The clone carrying this TCR beta chain was observed a few times. Its antigen is unidentified. Reverse transcription of all isolated RNA meant that expressed TCRB transcripts were sequenced. Data came from immunoSEQ multiplex PCR; TCRdb stores just in-frame clones and leaves some out. The repertoire has about 190,000 clones, about 8% of them found once; the top ten carry about 0.95%. This sample is drawn from a study of beta chain features in type 1 diabetes. Germline V gives CDR1 MGHRA, CDR2 YSYEKL. Trimming removed 0 bases at V and 5 bases at J, with 20 bases between. The CDR3 is 17 amino acids. Study-wide findings and caveats: TCRB CDR3s from Type 1 diabetes patients were moderately but significantly shorter in all four CD4+ subsets.

Specimen: central memory CD4+ T cells from blood. The chain is built from TRBV4-1 and TRBJ2-7, with a tentative D call TRBD1 (6 bases). The sequence was obtained from a woman aged 40-49 years with type 1 diabetes. The CDR3 nucleotides are TGCGCCAGCAGCCAAGATTCACCACAGGGTCAAAGCGACGAGCAGTACTTC. Its translation: CASSQDSPQGQSDEQYF.